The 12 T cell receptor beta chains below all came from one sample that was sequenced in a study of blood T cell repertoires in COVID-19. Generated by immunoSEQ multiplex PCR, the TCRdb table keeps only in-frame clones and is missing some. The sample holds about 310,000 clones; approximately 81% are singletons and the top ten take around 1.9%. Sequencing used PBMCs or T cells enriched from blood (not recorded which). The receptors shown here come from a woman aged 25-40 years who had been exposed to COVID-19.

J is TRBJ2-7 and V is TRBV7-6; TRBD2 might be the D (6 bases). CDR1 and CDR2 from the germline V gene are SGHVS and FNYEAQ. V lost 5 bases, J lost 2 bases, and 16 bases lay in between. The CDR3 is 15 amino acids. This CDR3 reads CASSRLADFTYEQYF. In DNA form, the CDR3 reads TGTGCCAGCAGCAGATTAGCGGACTTCACCTACGAGCAGTACTTC.

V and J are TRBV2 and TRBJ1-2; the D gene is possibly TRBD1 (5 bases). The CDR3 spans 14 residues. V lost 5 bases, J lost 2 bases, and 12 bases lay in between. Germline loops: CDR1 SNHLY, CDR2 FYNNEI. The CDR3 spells CASSQQTANYGYTF. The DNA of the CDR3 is TGTGCCAGCAGTCAGCAGACAGCGAACTATGGCTACACCTTC.

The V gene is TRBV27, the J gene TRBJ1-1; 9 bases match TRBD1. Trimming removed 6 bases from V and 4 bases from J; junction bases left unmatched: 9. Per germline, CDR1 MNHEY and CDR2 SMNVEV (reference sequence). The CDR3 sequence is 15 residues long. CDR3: CASSPGTGTRTEAFF. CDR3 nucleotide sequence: TGTGCCAGCAGCCCCGGGACAGGGACTCGCACTGAAGCTTTCTTT.

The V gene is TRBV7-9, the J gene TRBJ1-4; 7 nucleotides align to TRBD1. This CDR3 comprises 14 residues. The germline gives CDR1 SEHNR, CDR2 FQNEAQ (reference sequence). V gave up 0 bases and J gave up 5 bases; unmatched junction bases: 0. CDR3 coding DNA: TGTGCCAGCAGCTTAGCACAGGGGAATGAAAAACTGTTTTTT. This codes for CASSLAQGNEKLFF.

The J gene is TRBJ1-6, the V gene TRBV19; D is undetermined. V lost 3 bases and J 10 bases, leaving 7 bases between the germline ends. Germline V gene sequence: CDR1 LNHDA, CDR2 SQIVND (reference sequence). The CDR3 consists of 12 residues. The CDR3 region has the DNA TGTGCCAGTAGTATCAGAGGCTCACCCCTCCACTTT. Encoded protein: CASSIRGSPLHF.

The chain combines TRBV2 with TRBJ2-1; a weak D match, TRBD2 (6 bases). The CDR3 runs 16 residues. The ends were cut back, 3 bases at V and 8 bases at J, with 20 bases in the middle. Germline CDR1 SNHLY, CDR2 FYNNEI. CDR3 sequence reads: CASSDDFAAGRHEQFF. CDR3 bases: TGTGCCAGCAGTGATGATTTTGCGGCGGGAAGGCATGAGCAGTTCTTC.

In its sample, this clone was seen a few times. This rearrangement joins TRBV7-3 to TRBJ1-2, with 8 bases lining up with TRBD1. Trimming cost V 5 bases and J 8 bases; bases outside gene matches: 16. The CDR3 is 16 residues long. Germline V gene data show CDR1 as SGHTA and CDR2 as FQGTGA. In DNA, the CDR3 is TGTGCCAGCAGCCCCTCCCCGGACAGGGCTAGGAGGGGCTACACCTTC. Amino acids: CASSPSPDRARRGYTF.

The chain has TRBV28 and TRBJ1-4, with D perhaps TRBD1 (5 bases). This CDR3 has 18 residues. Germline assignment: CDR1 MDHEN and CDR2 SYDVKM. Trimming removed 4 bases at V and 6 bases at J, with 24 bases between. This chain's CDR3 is CASSSPLGSFGGDEKLFF. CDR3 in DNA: TGTGCCAGCAGTTCCCCCCTGGGCAGTTTTGGGGGGGATGAAAAACTGTTTTTT.

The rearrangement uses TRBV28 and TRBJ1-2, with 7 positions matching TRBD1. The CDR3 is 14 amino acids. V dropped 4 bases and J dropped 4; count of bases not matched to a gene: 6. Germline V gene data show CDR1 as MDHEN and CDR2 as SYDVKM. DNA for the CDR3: TGTGCCAGCAGTTCCGCAGGACAGGCCTATGGCTACACCTTC. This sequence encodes CASSSAGQAYGYTF.

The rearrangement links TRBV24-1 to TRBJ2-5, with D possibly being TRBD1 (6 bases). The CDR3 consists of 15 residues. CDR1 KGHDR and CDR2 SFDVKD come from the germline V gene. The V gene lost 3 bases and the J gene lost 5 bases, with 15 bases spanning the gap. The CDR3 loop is CATSDPQGLDETQYF. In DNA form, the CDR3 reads TGTGCCACCAGTGATCCTCAGGGGCTAGATGAGACCCAGTACTTC.

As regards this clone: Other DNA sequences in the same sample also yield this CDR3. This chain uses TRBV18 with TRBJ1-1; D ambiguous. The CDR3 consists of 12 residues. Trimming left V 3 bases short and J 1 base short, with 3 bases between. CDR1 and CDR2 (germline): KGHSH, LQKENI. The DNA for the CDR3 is TGTGCCAGCTCACCCAGGAACACTGAAGCTTTCTTT. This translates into CASSPRNTEAFF.

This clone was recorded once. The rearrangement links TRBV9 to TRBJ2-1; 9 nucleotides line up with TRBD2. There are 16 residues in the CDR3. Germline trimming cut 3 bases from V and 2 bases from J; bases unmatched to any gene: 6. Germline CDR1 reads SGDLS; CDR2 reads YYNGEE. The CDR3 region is CASSGTSETPYNEQFF. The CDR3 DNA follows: TGTGCCAGCAGCGGGACTAGCGAGACCCCCTACAATGAGCAGTTCTTC.